This T cell receptor (beta chain) is from a study of long-term antiretroviral therapy in people with HIV. Study at large: The 2015 recommendation for immediate ART came about a decade after the earliest samples. Whole-study results and caveats: The repertoire was dominated at all time points by clones expanded before ART. Gathering of blood took place between about 2004 and 2017, possibly under older ART regimens.

As for this clone: Its antigen is unidentified.

V lost 0 bases, J lost 4 bases, and 7 bases stayed unmatched. The CDR3 totals 16 residues. Germline lookup yields CDR1 SQVTM and CDR2 ANQGSEA. Assay version v3.0 of immunoSEQ was used, and it was run at survey level. Sequencing was directed toward 40,000-50,000 T-cell genomes in each sample. The assay was immunoSEQ multiplex PCR, and TCRdb's table has in-frame clones only and misses some. The table lists tens of thousands of clones, 90% of them singletons. This TCR was sampled from a woman aged 40 to 50 with HIV. This chain joins TRBV29-1 and TRBJ2-1; the match to TRBD1 covers 9 bases. Sample: unsorted PBMCs, taken 5 to 5.5 years after starting antiretroviral therapy. The CDR3 nucleotides are TGCAGCGTTGAAGACTATGACAGGGGGGGTTACAATGAGCAGTTCTTC. Translated, it gives CSVEDYDRGGYNEQFF.